The T cell receptor beta chain under discussion was sequenced for a study of OX40 agonist ivuxolimab in advanced cancers. Looking at the study overall: Melanoma, hepatocellular carcinoma, head and neck or renal cell cancer occurred in dose-escalation patients. Study findings and constraints: Specificity for antigen went undetermined in the expanded peripheral T cells. Expanded clones were, on average, more numerous in CD8+ T cells than in CD4+.

This CDR3 contains 12 residues. V trimming: 3 bases; J trimming: 6 bases; junction bases outside the gene matches: 0. The germline V gene has CDR1 SGHRS and CDR2 YFSETQ. Clones were read by immunoSEQ multiplex PCR, and TCRdb kept only the in-frame ones, dropping some. The sample yields tens of thousands of clones, roughly 80% seen once. On this clone itself: The antigen remains unidentified.

This specimen was CD4+ or CD8+ T cells sorted from blood, taken in a trial of the OX40 agonist ivuxolimab. The rearrangement links TRBV5-1 to TRBJ1-2; 9 bases are a match to TRBD1. The clonotype was recovered from an adult with an advanced solid tumor such as melanoma, head and neck, liver or kidney cancer. The CDR3 DNA reads as TGCGCCAGCAGCTGGGACAGGGATGGCTACACCTTC. Its protein is CASSWDRDGYTF.